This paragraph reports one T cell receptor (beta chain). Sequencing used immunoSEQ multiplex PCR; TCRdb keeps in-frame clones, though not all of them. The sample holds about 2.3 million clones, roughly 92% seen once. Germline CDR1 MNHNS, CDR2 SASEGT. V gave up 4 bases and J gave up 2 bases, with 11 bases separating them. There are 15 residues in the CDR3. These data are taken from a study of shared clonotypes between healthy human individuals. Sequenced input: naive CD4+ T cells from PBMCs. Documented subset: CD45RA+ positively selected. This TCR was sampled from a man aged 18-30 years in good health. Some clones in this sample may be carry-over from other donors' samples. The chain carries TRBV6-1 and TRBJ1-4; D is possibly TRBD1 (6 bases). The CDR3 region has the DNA TGTGCCAGCAGTGGACTGGGGGGCACTAATGAAAAACTGTTTTTT. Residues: CASSGLGGTNEKLFF.